This T cell receptor delta chain was captured in a study of Vδ1+ human thymocytes. Study-level points and caveats: In the thymus, TRG and TRD repertoires looked highly polyclonal with Gaussian CDR3 lengths.

RNA was extracted from the cells and then reverse transcribed. Multiplex PCR used pooled V-gene forward primers and a constant-region reverse primer to amplify CDR3s. TCRdb applied CATT to the multiplex PCR reads for clone calling. Of over 65,000 delta-chain clones detected, more than 30% appear once; the ten largest clones hold under 0.3%. The CDR3 loop spans 20 amino acids. The V gene end was trimmed by 0 bases and the J gene end by 0 bases; junction bases not matched to a gene: 11. CDR1 and CDR2 from the germline V gene are TSWWSYY and QGS. After alphabeta T cell depletion, CD3+ Vdelta1+ Vdelta2- thymocytes were sorted. With regard to this clone: Its antigen is undetermined.

J is TRDJ1 and V is TRDV1; TRDD3 matches at 12 bases. The sequenced sample was Vdelta1+ gamma-delta thymocytes from the thymus. The sample's subset: FACS-sorted CD3+ TCRalphabeta- TCRVdelta1+ TCRVdelta2- thymocytes. This TCR was recovered from a boy under three years old who had congenital heart surgery. DNA of the CDR3: TGTGCTCTTGGGGAACTACCTTCCTGGTACTGGGGGATACACACCGATAAACTCATCTTT. Translation gives CALGELPSWYWGIHTDKLIF.